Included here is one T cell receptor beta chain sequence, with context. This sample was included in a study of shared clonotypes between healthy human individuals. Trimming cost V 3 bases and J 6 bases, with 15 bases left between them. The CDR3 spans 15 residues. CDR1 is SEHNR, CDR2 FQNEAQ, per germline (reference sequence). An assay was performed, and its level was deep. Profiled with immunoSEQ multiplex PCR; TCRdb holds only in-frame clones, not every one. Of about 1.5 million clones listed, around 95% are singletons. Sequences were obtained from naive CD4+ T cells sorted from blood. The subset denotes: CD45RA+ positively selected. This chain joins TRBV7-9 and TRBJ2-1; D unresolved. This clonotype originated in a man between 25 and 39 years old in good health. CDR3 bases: TGTGCCAGCAGCTTGGGCAGGCTAGTCTCCAATGAGCAGTTCTTC. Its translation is CASSLGRLVSNEQFF.